This TCR beta chain was sequenced during a study of shared clonotypes between healthy human individuals. Across the study: For every donor, three CD4 naive, three CD4 memory, two CD8 naive and one CD8 memory plates were used. Overall study findings and caveats: Relative to clonotypes present in all four donors, those not shared had lower generation probabilities. It was observed that roughly 5.1% of naive CD4 clonotypes were shared across a handful of donors.

V lost 5 bases and J lost 6, with 13 bases in between. CDR3 length equals 13 residues. Germline values: CDR1 SNHLY, CDR2 FYNNEI. Worth noting for this clone: As yet, its antigen is unknown.

Division of CD4+ cells produced a CD45RA+ naive subset and a CD45RA-negative memory subset. TCRdb's table, derived via immunoSEQ multiplex PCR, lists solely in-frame clones and lacks some. The sample consists of roughly 2,300,000 clones, roughly 92% of them appearing once. The clonotype originates from a man younger than 35 in good health. Some clones in this sample may be carry-over from other donors' samples. The sequenced material came from naive CD4+ T cells from PBMCs. Subset indicated: CD45RA+ positively selected. V and J are TRBV2 and TRBJ1-1; no firm D call. Here the CDR3 reads CASSTVKDAEAFF. Here the CDR3 DNA reads TGTGCCAGCAGTACTGTTAAGGACGCTGAAGCTTTCTTT.